This passage covers 8 T cell receptor beta chains from one sample sequenced in a study of T cell responses to AZD1222 COVID-19 vaccine (dated by TCRdb to about 2021). Libraries came from the immunoSEQ multiplex PCR assay. Imported from immuneACCESS, the table was reduced by TCRdb to in-frame sequences with V and J called. These copies leave out some clones; in studies compared against another copy, an unresolved V gene accounts for under half, and the cause of the remainder is not known. Recorded for this sample are fewer than 130,000 clones; about 92% of them occurred a single time. 0.95% to 1.5% of the sample is in the top ten clones. In the paper's terms, the time point label means: baseline before first vaccination. Sequencing used peripheral blood, obtained on day 0 of AZD1222 vaccination. The receptor source for this set is an adult in good health.

DNA for the CDR3: TGCGCCAGCAGCTTAGGTGCAACTAATGAAAAACTGTTTTTT. The encoded protein is CASSLGATNEKLFF. The chain is built from TRBV5-1 and TRBJ1-4; D call uncertain. V was cut by 2 bases and J by 0 bases, with 5 bases left in between. Germline CDR1 is SGHRS and CDR2 is YFSETQ. The CDR3 has 14 amino acids.

The V call is TRBV14, the J call TRBJ1-6; tentatively, D is TRBD1 (5 bases). The CDR3 covers 14 residues. Trimming cost V 1 base and J 7 bases, with 8 bases left between them. Germline V gives CDR1 SGHDN, CDR2 FVKESK. The CDR3 sequence is CASSQAGVNSPLHF. In DNA, the CDR3 is TGTGCCAGCAGCCAAGCGGGGGTGAATTCACCCCTCCACTTT.

J is TRBJ2-1 and V is TRBV11-3; 8 bases match TRBD1. V lost 0 bases and J lost 13; bases outside the gene matches: 5. This CDR3 has 13 amino acids. CDR1 SGHNT and CDR2 YENEEA come from the germline V gene. CDR3 amino acids: CASSLDGTGVQFF. The CDR3 DNA follows: TGTGCCAGCAGCTTAGATGGGACAGGAGTACAGTTCTTC.

The V call is TRBV5-6, the J call TRBJ1-5; possible D gene TRBD1, 5 bases. Germline CDR1 is SGHDT and CDR2 is YYEEEE. V dropped 4 bases and J dropped 0 bases, with 11 bases sitting between them. CDR3 length: 15 amino acids. The CDR3 DNA reads as TGTGCCAGCAGCAGAAACAGGTATAGCAATCAGCCCCAGCATTTT. The encoded protein is CASSRNRYSNQPQHF.

J is TRBJ2-2 and V is TRBV5-6; TRBD2 matches 11 bases. The CDR3 contains 17 residues. Looked up from germline, CDR1 is SGHDT and CDR2 is YYEEEE. The V segment lost 1 base and the J segment 5 bases; nucleotides outside the gene matches: 7. The CDR3 loop is CASSLIAGGFGTGELFF. CDR3 bases: TGTGCCAGCAGCTTGATAGCGGGAGGGTTTGGGACCGGGGAGCTGTTTTTT.

This chain links TRBV27 with TRBJ1-2, with D hard to call. The CDR3 totals 17 residues. V shed 8 bases and J shed 0 bases, with 22 bases lying between them. The germline gives CDR1 MNHEY, CDR2 SMNVEV (reference sequence). The CDR3 here is CASHPTQSGISNYGYTF. The CDR3 coding sequence is TGTGCCAGCCATCCAACCCAGTCCGGAATCTCTAACTATGGCTACACCTTC.

The rearrangement uses TRBV27 and TRBJ1-3; D perhaps matches TRBD1 (6 bases). Germline V gene data show CDR1 as MNHEY and CDR2 as SMNVEV (reference sequence). The CDR3 spans 14 residues. V was trimmed by 6 bases and J by 2 bases, leaving 11 bases between them. CDR3 loop: CASRGGGTGNTIYF. DNA for the CDR3: TGTGCCAGCAGAGGGGGGGGAACTGGAAACACCATATATTTT.

This chain uses TRBV28 with TRBJ2-5; D ambiguous. From germline, CDR1 is MDHEN and CDR2 SYDVKM. The CDR3 sequence is 14 residues long. V lost 6 bases and J lost 2, with 13 bases in between. CDR3 nucleotides: TGTGCCAGCAGCGCCCCATCGGAGCAAGAGACCCAGTACTTC. Its protein is CASSAPSEQETQYF. Variable domain in full (rest from reference TRBV28 and TRBJ2-5): DVKVTQSSRYLVKRTGEKVFLECVQDMDHENMFWYRQDPGLGLRLIYFSYDVKMKEKGDIPEGYSVSREKKERFSLILESASTNQTSMYLCASSAPSEQETQYFGPGTRLLVL.